This T cell receptor delta chain was obtained from a study of Vδ1+ human thymocytes. The study's findings and limits: Despite high sort purity, approximately 21% of thymic T cell receptor delta sequences were Vdelta2. Thymic TRG and TRD repertoires appeared highly polyclonal, with Gaussian CDR3 length distributions.

The CDR3 totals 16 residues. Germline V lookup: CDR1 TSWWSYY, CDR2 QGS. The V end lost 1 base, the J end lost 3 bases, and 15 bases lay between the germline ends. Sequences come from RNA converted to cDNA by reverse transcription. Pooled V-gene forward primers with one constant-region reverse primer generated the CDR3 amplicons by multiplex PCR. TCRdb reanalyzed the multiplex PCR reads using CATT. The sample lists about 55,000 delta-chain clones, 15% to 20% occurring once. Regarding this clone: Its antigen is still unknown.

The rearrangement uses TRDV1 and TRDJ1; the D gene is possibly TRDD2 (5 bases). The sequenced sample consisted of Vdelta1+ gamma-delta thymocytes from the thymus. The subset was: FACS-sorted CD3+ TCRalphabeta- TCRVdelta1+ TCRVdelta2- thymocytes. This TCR was sampled from a boy under two years old who had congenital heart surgery. The CDR3 is CALGERSLRGADKLIF. CDR3 nucleotide sequence: TGTGCTCTTGGGGAACGGTCCCTACGAGGTGCCGATAAACTCATCTTT.